This T cell receptor (beta chain) was documented in a study of Ad26.COV2.S vaccination and SARS-CoV-2 variants. The method was immunoSEQ multiplex PCR; TCRdb's version includes in-frame clones alone and lacks a portion of them. The sample includes 360,000 or so clones, around 87% of them seen just once. General study findings and limits: An underestimation of total T cell responses may have resulted from the TCR breadth and depth analyses. With respect to non-spike TCR breadth, vaccine and placebo recipients were similar.

V lost 4 bases and J 5 bases, leaving 11 bases between the germline ends. This CDR3 spans 13 amino acids. CDR1 and CDR2 from the germline V gene are SGHDN and FVKESK. Comment on this clone: Its cognate antigen is unknown.

Regarding treatment: roughly 19 received Ad26.COV2.S at low or high dose, single or two shots; 5 received placebo; per-sample allocation not given. Samples analyzed were those drawn on day 63 after the first vaccine or placebo injection. Vaccination employed an Ad26 vector expressing the Wuhan-strain SARS-CoV-2 spike. The origin of this receptor is a person between 18 and 65 years old who received the Ad26.COV2.S COVID-19 vaccine or a placebo. The sample here was peripheral blood, taken in a trial of Ad26.COV2.S vaccine versus placebo. The J gene is TRBJ2-5, the V gene TRBV14; D ambiguous. DNA for the CDR3: TGTGCCAGCAGCCCACGCCTACAGGAGACCCAGTACTTC. It codes for CASSPRLQETQYF.